These 9 T cell receptor beta chains originate from one sample sequenced in a study of beta chain features in type 1 diabetes. Sequenced material consisted of expressed TCRB transcripts (all of the isolated RNA was reverse transcribed). The protocol was immunoSEQ multiplex PCR, while the TCRdb copy is restricted to in-frame clones and leaves out a portion. The sample yields some 230,000 clones, 9.6% seen once. Input material: naive CD4+ T cells from blood. These receptors were obtained from a woman between 18 and 29 years old in good health.

This sequence joins TRBV9 and TRBJ2-5, with 9 bases that match TRBD2. Germline V lookup: CDR1 SGDLS, CDR2 YYNGEE. This CDR3 spans 16 amino acids. V shed 0 bases and J 5 bases; nucleotides not matched to a gene: 8. CDR3 protein: CASSVAGGGAEETQYF. The CDR3 DNA follows: TGTGCCAGCAGCGTAGCGGGCGGGGGGGCCGAGGAGACCCAGTACTTC.

Only a few counts were recorded for this clone. V and J are TRBV7-8 and TRBJ1-6; 8 positions agree with TRBD1. The germline V gene has CDR1 SGHVS and CDR2 FQNEAQ. V was clipped by 3 bases and J by 7 bases; unmatched bases: 8. This CDR3 has 16 residues. This CDR3 reads CASSLDRVSPNSPLHF. Here the CDR3 DNA reads TGTGCCAGCAGCTTGGACAGGGTCTCACCAAATTCACCCCTCCACTTT. Full variable domain (outside the CDR3, taken from reference TRBV7-8 and TRBJ1-6): GAGVSQSPRYKVAKRGQDVALRCDPISGHVSLFWYQQALGQGPEFLTYFQNEAQLDKSGLPSDRFFAERPEGSVSTLKIQRTQQEDSAVYLCASSLDRVSPNSPLHFGNGTRLTVT.

V and J are TRBV7-3 and TRBJ1-1; maybe TRBD1 (5 bases). The V end was cut by 3 bases, the J end by 11 bases, with 22 bases between. CDR3 length equals 15 residues. Germline assignment: CDR1 SGHTA and CDR2 FQGTGA. CDR3 nucleotides: TGTGCCAGCAGCTTTACCGCCACAGGAGACGCGGGGGCTTTCTTT. Its translation: CASSFTATGDAGAFF.

In this sample, this clone turned up a few times. The gene calls are TRBV27 and TRBJ2-1; the D gene is possibly TRBD2 (6 bases). This CDR3 contains 19 residues. The V gene lost 3 bases and the J gene lost 2 bases, with 23 bases spanning the gap. CDR1 MNHEY and CDR2 SMNVEV come from the germline V gene (reference sequence). The DNA of the CDR3 is TGTGCCAGCAGTTTTGTGGGAACCCTGACTAGTGGGGCCTACAATGAGCAGTTCTTC. Its translation is CASSFVGTLTSGAYNEQFF.

This chain links TRBV7-2 with TRBJ2-4; the D is unclear. Trimming left V 3 bases short and J 6 bases short, with 12 bases between. Germline CDR1 SGHTA, CDR2 FQGNSA. The CDR3 sequence is 14 residues long. CDR3 protein: CASSLLLMINIQYF. CDR3 in DNA: TGTGCCAGCAGCTTGCTACTGATGATAAACATTCAGTACTTC.

This clone was seen more than once but under ten times. The J gene is TRBJ2-3, the V gene TRBV9; 7 bases line up with TRBD1. This CDR3 has 15 residues. Looked up from germline, CDR1 is SGDLS and CDR2 is YYNGEE. Losses at the gene ends were 2 bases for V and 2 bases for J; bases not matched to a gene: 5. CDR3 sequence reads: CASSVGQVDTDTQYF. For the CDR3, the DNA is TGTGCCAGCAGCGTTGGACAGGTTGACACAGATACGCAGTATTTT. Full variable domain (remainder filled in from reference TRBV9 and TRBJ2-3): DSGVTQTPKHLITATGQRVTLRCSPRSGDLSVYWYQQSLDQGLQFLIQYYNGEERAKGNILERFSAQQFPDLHSELNLSSLELGDSALYFCASSVGQVDTDTQYFGPGTRLTVL.

The chain uses TRBV7-8 and TRBJ2-3, with D perhaps matching TRBD2 (6 bases). The CDR3 has 15 residues. Deletions cut 4 bases from V and 3 bases from J, with 14 bases between. Germline V gene sequence: CDR1 SGHVS, CDR2 FQNEAQ. The CDR3 DNA reads TGTGCCAGCAGCTCACCATCGGGAGTTACAGATACGCAGTATTTT. This sequence encodes CASSSPSGVTDTQYF.

The chain recombines TRBV2 with TRBJ2-5, with a possible D match to TRBD1 (6 bases). V was pared by 6 bases and J by 3 bases, with 14 bases between. Germline CDR1 SNHLY, CDR2 FYNNEI. The CDR3 spans 14 residues. The CDR3 bases are TGTGCCAGCAGGTTACAGGGTGGTGAAGAGACCCAGTACTTC. Residues: CASRLQGGEETQYF.

This clone appeared a few times. The chain joins TRBV27 to TRBJ1-4; weak D call: TRBD1 (5 bases). The germline gives CDR1 MNHEY, CDR2 SMNVEV (reference sequence). The CDR3 sequence is 14 residues long. V lost 2 bases and J lost 7, with 11 bases in between. CDR3 sequence (DNA): TGTGCCAGCAGTTTAATGGGGGGGACTGAAAAACTGTTTTTT. Translating it yields CASSLMGGTEKLFF.